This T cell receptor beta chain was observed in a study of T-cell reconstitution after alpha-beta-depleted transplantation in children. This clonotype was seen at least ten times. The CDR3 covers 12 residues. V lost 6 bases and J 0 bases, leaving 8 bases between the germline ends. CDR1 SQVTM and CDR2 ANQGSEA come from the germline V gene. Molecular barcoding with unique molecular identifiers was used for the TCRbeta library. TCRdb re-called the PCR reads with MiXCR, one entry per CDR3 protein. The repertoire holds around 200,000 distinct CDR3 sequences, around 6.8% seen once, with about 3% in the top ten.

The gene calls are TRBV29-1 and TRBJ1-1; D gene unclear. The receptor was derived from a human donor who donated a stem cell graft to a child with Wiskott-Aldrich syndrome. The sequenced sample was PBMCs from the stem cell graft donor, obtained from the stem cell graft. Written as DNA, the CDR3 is TGCAGCGTCGGACTGATGAACACTGAAGCTTTCTTT. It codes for CSVGLMNTEAFF.